This T cell receptor (beta chain) is drawn from a study of graft-versus-host responses after intestinal transplantation. This table comes from immunoSEQ multiplex PCR, and its TCRdb copy is limited to in-frame clones, with some not included. The profile shows over 15,000 clones, about two fifths of them singletons. The authors plated roughly 200,000 CFSE-labeled responder cells with roughly 200,000 irradiated, violet-dye-labeled stimulator cells. Trimming cost V 5 bases and J 2 bases; bases outside gene matches: 4. CDR3 length: 15 residues. CDR1 and CDR2 (germline): LNHNV, YYDKDF (reference sequence).

This sample comprised alloreactive CD8+ T cells from a mixed lymphocyte reaction culture, obtained before intestinal transplant. Subset of the sample: CFSE-low proliferating T cells sorted from roughly six-day pre-transplant mixed lymphocyte reaction (GvH or HvG direction). The source of this sequence is a human patient who received an intestinal transplant. This sequence joins TRBV15 and TRBJ2-3, with TRBD2 identical over 10 bases. The CDR3 nucleotides read TGTGCCACCAGCGTTAGCGGGGGGACCACAGATACGCAGTATTTT. Its protein product is CATSVSGGTTDTQYF.